The rows below give T cell receptor beta chains drawn from one sample of a study of blood T cells in healthy people across ages. From the 5' RACE reads, TCRdb called clonotypes with MiXCR, one entry per CDR3 protein. Of approximately 680,000 distinct CDR3 sequences listed, roughly 32% are singletons. Input material: blood. These receptors were collected from a woman aged 80 or over in good health. Both conserved end residues are part of each CDR3. A D gene is named only where the DNA matches it firmly. Clone size is not always given. Where it is, it says once, few, many or a class for expanded clones.

d_gene: NA; v_gene: TRBV3-1; j_gene: TRBJ1-1; abundance: NA; CDR3aa: CASSQSRGTEAFF; CDR3nt: TGTGCCAGCAGCCAAAGCCGAGGCACTGAAGCTTTCTTT
d_gene: TRBD1; v_gene: TRBV12-3/TRBV12-4; j_gene: TRBJ1-5; abundance: few; CDR3aa: CASSSRTGGAGLAQPQHF; CDR3nt: TGTGCCAGCAGTTCGCGAACAGGGGGCGCGGGTCTCGCCCAGCCCCAGCATTTT
d_gene: NA; v_gene: TRBV3-1; j_gene: TRBJ1-2; abundance: NA; CDR3aa: CASSQGTVDRGYTF; CDR3nt: TGTGCCAGCAGCCAAGGGACAGTCGATCGGGGCTACACCTTC
d_gene: TRBD2; v_gene: TRBV7-9; j_gene: TRBJ2-1; abundance: many; CDR3aa: CASSSPGTSGVVSYNEQFF; CDR3nt: TGTGCCAGCAGCTCGCCCGGGACTAGCGGGGTGGTCTCCTACAATGAGCAGTTCTTC
d_gene: NA; v_gene: TRBV4-2; j_gene: TRBJ2-3; abundance: many; CDR3aa: CASSPRGGESTDTQYF; CDR3nt: TGTGCCAGCAGCCCCAGGGGGGGAGAAAGCACAGATACGCAGTATTTT
d_gene: NA; v_gene: TRBV5-6; j_gene: TRBJ1-1; abundance: many; CDR3aa: CASSQEPSGTEAFF; CDR3nt: TGTGCCAGCAGCCAGGAACCGTCCGGCACTGAAGCTTTCTTT
d_gene: TRBD2; v_gene: TRBV20-1; j_gene: TRBJ2-1; abundance: NA; CDR3aa: CSAQYIAGSGNEQFF; CDR3nt: TGCAGTGCTCAATACATAGCGGGATCGGGCAATGAGCAGTTCTTC
d_gene: NA; v_gene: TRBV9; j_gene: TRBJ2-1; abundance: many; CDR3aa: CASSPGGADSYNEQFF; CDR3nt: TGTGCCAGCAGCCCCGGGGGCGCGGATTCCTACAATGAGCAGTTCTTC
d_gene: TRBD1; v_gene: TRBV7-2; j_gene: TRBJ1-4; abundance: many; CDR3aa: CASSGRQGTNEKLFF; CDR3nt: TGTGCCAGCAGCGGCCGACAGGGTACTAATGAAAAACTGTTTTTT
d_gene: NA; v_gene: TRBV29-1; j_gene: TRBJ2-1; abundance: many; CDR3aa: CSVVPRVGEQFF; CDR3nt: TGCAGCGTTGTCCCCAGGGTCGGTGAGCAGTTCTTC
d_gene: NA; v_gene: TRBV25-1; j_gene: TRBJ1-1; abundance: NA; CDR3aa: CASSESAGTLEAFF; CDR3nt: TGTGCCAGCAGTGAATCTGCAGGCACCCTTGAAGCTTTCTTT
d_gene: NA; v_gene: TRBV5-5; j_gene: TRBJ2-7; abundance: many; CDR3aa: CASSTEAETYEQYF; CDR3nt: TGTGCCAGCAGTACCGAAGCAGAGACCTACGAGCAGTACTTC
d_gene: TRBD1; v_gene: TRBV7-9; j_gene: TRBJ2-1; abundance: NA; CDR3aa: CASSFSLGQGRNEQFF; CDR3nt: TGTGCCAGCAGCTTCTCTTTGGGACAGGGACGGAATGAGCAGTTCTTC
d_gene: NA; v_gene: TRBV6-2/TRBV6-3; j_gene: TRBJ2-5; abundance: many; CDR3aa: CASSYSPSRETQYF; CDR3nt: TGTGCCAGCAGTTACTCGCCTAGTCGGGAGACCCAGTACTTC
d_gene: TRBD1; v_gene: TRBV12-3/TRBV12-4; j_gene: TRBJ2-7; abundance: many; CDR3aa: CASGHRGLKSYEQYF; CDR3nt: TGTGCCAGCGGACACAGGGGGCTTAAATCCTACGAGCAGTACTTC
d_gene: NA; v_gene: TRBV7-9; j_gene: TRBJ1-1; abundance: NA; CDR3aa: CASSATGSTEAFF; CDR3nt: TGTGCCAGCAGCGCCACAGGGAGTACTGAAGCTTTCTTT
d_gene: NA; v_gene: TRBV20-1; j_gene: TRBJ1-1; abundance: few; CDR3aa: CSATEGVTEAFF; CDR3nt: TGCAGTGCTACTGAGGGGGTCACTGAAGCTTTCTTT
d_gene: NA; v_gene: TRBV19; j_gene: TRBJ2-1; abundance: few; CDR3aa: CASSVQGPGGDEQFF; CDR3nt: TGTGCCAGTAGTGTACAGGGGCCGGGGGGCGATGAGCAGTTCTTC
d_gene: TRBD2; v_gene: TRBV7-2; j_gene: TRBJ2-3; abundance: many; CDR3aa: CASSSASGRVTDTQYF; CDR3nt: TGTGCCAGCAGCTCGGCCTCGGGGAGGGTAACAGATACGCAGTATTTT
d_gene: NA; v_gene: TRBV27; j_gene: TRBJ1-2; abundance: many; CDR3aa: CASSLTFNYGYTF; CDR3nt: TGTGCCAGCAGTTTAACCTTTAACTATGGCTACACCTTC
d_gene: NA; v_gene: TRBV12-3/TRBV12-4; j_gene: TRBJ1-2; abundance: many; CDR3aa: CASVSPANYGYTF; CDR3nt: TGTGCCAGCGTTTCGCCGGCTAACTATGGCTACACCTTC
d_gene: NA; v_gene: TRBV5-1; j_gene: TRBJ1-5; abundance: NA; CDR3aa: CTSSLQGLGNQPQHF; CDR3nt: TGCACCAGCAGCTTGCAGGGTCTCGGCAATCAGCCCCAGCATTTT
d_gene: NA; v_gene: TRBV30; j_gene: TRBJ2-3; abundance: NA; CDR3aa: CAWSGRKFTDTQYF; CDR3nt: TGTGCCTGGAGTGGAAGAAAATTCACAGATACGCAGTATTTT
d_gene: NA; v_gene: TRBV27; j_gene: TRBJ2-7; abundance: many; CDR3aa: CASSVISGLGYEQYF; CDR3nt: TGTGCCAGCAGCGTAATTAGCGGCCTCGGCTACGAGCAGTACTTC
d_gene: NA; v_gene: TRBV5-1; j_gene: TRBJ2-3; abundance: many; CDR3aa: CASSEGGLSDTQYF; CDR3nt: TGCGCCAGCAGCGAAGGGGGACTGTCAGATACGCAGTATTTT
d_gene: TRBD1; v_gene: TRBV20-1; j_gene: TRBJ2-4; abundance: many; CDR3aa: CSARDPGQGKNIQYF; CDR3nt: TGCAGTGCTAGAGATCCGGGACAGGGGAAAAACATTCAGTACTTC
d_gene: NA; v_gene: TRBV30; j_gene: TRBJ1-1; abundance: few; CDR3aa: CAWRAGPNTEAFF; CDR3nt: TGTGCCTGGAGAGCAGGGCCAAACACTGAAGCTTTCTTT
d_gene: TRBD1; v_gene: TRBV20-1; j_gene: TRBJ2-4; abundance: few; CDR3aa: CSARDGQGGQNIQYF; CDR3nt: TGCAGTGCTAGAGACGGACAGGGTGGGCAAAACATTCAGTACTTC
d_gene: TRBD2; v_gene: TRBV2; j_gene: TRBJ2-5; abundance: NA; CDR3aa: CASNRRGAGETQYF; CDR3nt: TGTGCCAGCAACCGGCGGGGGGCCGGAGAGACCCAGTACTTC
d_gene: NA; v_gene: TRBV5-1; j_gene: TRBJ2-5; abundance: many; CDR3aa: CASSLTSETQYF; CDR3nt: TGCGCCAGCAGCTTGACTTCGGAGACCCAGTACTTC
d_gene: NA; v_gene: TRBV7-2; j_gene: TRBJ1-1; abundance: many; CDR3aa: CASSLAGAPAEAFF; CDR3nt: TGTGCCAGCAGCTTAGCGGGGGCGCCCGCTGAAGCTTTCTTT
d_gene: TRBD2; v_gene: TRBV4-1; j_gene: TRBJ2-2; abundance: NA; CDR3aa: CASSPLAGVSTVELFF; CDR3nt: TGCGCCAGCAGCCCACTAGCGGGGGTGAGCACCGTGGAGCTGTTTTTT
d_gene: NA; v_gene: TRBV6-5; j_gene: TRBJ1-5; abundance: NA; CDR3aa: CVSRPSQGPSPQHF; CDR3nt: TGTGTCAGCAGGCCCTCCCAGGGTCCATCGCCCCAGCATTTT
d_gene: NA; v_gene: TRBV6-2/TRBV6-3; j_gene: TRBJ2-2; abundance: few; CDR3aa: CASSPDRFSSIGELFF; CDR3nt: TGTGCCAGCAGCCCAGACAGGTTCTCGTCGATCGGGGAGCTGTTTTTT
d_gene: TRBD2; v_gene: TRBV6-1; j_gene: TRBJ2-7; abundance: many; CDR3aa: CASSELAGGPNEQYF; CDR3nt: TGTGCCAGCAGTGAACTAGCGGGGGGGCCTAACGAGCAGTACTTC
d_gene: NA; v_gene: TRBV10-3; j_gene: TRBJ1-1; abundance: many; CDR3aa: CAIRIGGADTEAFF; CDR3nt: TGTGCCATCAGGATAGGGGGGGCCGACACTGAAGCTTTCTTT
d_gene: TRBD2; v_gene: TRBV11-3; j_gene: TRBJ2-5; abundance: many; CDR3aa: CASSPTSGGQETQYF; CDR3nt: TGTGCCAGCAGCCCGACTAGCGGGGGACAAGAGACCCAGTACTTC
d_gene: TRBD2; v_gene: TRBV20-1; j_gene: TRBJ2-1; abundance: many; CDR3aa: CSALREAVNEQFF; CDR3nt: TGCAGTGCCTTGCGGGAGGCGGTAAATGAGCAGTTCTTC
d_gene: NA; v_gene: TRBV20-1; j_gene: TRBJ1-5; abundance: few; CDR3aa: CSAYQRDSNQPQHF; CDR3nt: TGCAGTGCCTACCAGAGGGATAGCAATCAGCCCCAGCATTTT
d_gene: NA; v_gene: TRBV27; j_gene: TRBJ1-4; abundance: NA; CDR3aa: CASSPRTDNNEKLFF; CDR3nt: TGTGCCAGCAGTCCTCGGACAGACAATAATGAAAAACTGTTTTTT